This TCR beta chain derives from a study of CD8 T cells in Susac syndrome. Trimming removed 3 bases at V and 4 bases at J, with 9 bases between. Germline V gene lookup returns CDR1 GTSNPN and CDR2 SVGIG (reference sequence). The CDR3 has 12 residues. Findings and caveats of the study: The authors acknowledged that the study's TCR sequencing and HLA analysis involved relatively few individuals.

On this clonotype: Its antigen remains unidentified.

Random hexamers were used to reverse transcribe the RNA input (about 0.45 to 1 ug). TCRdb reanalysed the immunoSEQ multiplex PCR reads using MiXCR and keeps one entry per CDR3 protein. Of some 150,000 distinct CDR3 sequences listed, roughly 96% are singletons. The receptor was isolated from a human donor with multiple sclerosis. V and J are TRBV30 and TRBJ1-1; D is ambiguous. The sample was CD8+ T cells from PBMCs. The CDR3 DNA sequence: TGTGCCTGGAGCCGCGAGCTCACTGAAGCTTTCTTT. This encodes CAWSRELTEAFF.